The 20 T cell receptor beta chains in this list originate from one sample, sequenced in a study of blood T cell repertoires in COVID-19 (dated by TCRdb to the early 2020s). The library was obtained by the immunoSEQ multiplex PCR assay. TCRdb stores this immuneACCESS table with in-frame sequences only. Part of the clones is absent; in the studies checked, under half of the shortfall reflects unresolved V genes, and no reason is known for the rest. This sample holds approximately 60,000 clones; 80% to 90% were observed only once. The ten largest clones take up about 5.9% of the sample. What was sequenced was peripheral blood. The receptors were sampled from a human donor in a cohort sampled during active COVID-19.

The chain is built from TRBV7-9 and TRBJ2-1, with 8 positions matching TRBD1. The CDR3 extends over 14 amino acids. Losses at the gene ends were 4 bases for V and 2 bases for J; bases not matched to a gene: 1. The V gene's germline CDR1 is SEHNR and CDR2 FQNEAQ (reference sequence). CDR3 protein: CASSYRGAYNEQFF. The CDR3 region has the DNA TGTGCCAGCAGCTACAGGGGGGCCTACAATGAGCAGTTCTTC.

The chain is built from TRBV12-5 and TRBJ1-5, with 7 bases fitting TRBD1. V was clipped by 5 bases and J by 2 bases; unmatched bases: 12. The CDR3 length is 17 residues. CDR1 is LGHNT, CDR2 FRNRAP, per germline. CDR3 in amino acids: CASGPRDSYYGNQPQHF. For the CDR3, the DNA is TGTGCTAGTGGTCCGCGGGACAGTTATTACGGCAATCAGCCCCAGCATTTT.

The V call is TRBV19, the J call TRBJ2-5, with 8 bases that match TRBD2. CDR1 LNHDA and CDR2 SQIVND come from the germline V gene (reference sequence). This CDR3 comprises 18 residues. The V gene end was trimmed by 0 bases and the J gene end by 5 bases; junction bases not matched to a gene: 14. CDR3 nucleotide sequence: TGTGCCAGTAGTATAGATCTGGGGGAGAGCGGGAGACCCGAGACCCAGTACTTC. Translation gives CASSIDLGESGRPETQYF. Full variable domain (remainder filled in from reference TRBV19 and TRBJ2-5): DGGITQSPKYLFRKEGQNVTLSCEQNLNHDAMYWYRQDPGQGLRLIYYSQIVNDFQKGDIAEGYSVSREKKESFPLTVTSAQKNPTAFYLCASSIDLGESGRPETQYFGPGTRLLVL.

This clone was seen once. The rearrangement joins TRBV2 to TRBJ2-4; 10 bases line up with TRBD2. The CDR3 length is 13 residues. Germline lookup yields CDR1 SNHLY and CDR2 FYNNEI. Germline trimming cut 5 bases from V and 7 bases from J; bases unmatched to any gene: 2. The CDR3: CASSPAGGNIQYF. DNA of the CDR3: TGTGCCAGCAGTCCAGCGGGAGGGAACATTCAGTACTTC.

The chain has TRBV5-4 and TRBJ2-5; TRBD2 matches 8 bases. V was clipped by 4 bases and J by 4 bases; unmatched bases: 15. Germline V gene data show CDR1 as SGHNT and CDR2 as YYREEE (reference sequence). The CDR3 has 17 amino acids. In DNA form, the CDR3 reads TGTGCCAGCAGCCTAATCACGGGACTAGTCAACTCAGAGACCCAGTACTTC. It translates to CASSLITGLVNSETQYF.

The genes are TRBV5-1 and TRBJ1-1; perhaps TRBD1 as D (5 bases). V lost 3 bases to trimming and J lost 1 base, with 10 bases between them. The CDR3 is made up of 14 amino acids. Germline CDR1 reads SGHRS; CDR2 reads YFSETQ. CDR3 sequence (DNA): TGCGCCAGCAGCTCGATGACAGCGAACACTGAAGCTTTCTTT. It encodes CASSSMTANTEAFF.

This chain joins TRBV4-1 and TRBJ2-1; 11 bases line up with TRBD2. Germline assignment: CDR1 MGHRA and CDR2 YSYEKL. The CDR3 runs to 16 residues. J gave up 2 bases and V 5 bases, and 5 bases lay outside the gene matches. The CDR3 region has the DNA TGCGCCAGCAGCGCTCTAGCGGGGGGAACCTACAATGAGCAGTTCTTC. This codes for CASSALAGGTYNEQFF.

The CDR3 nucleotides are TGTGCCAGCAGAACCGAGGCTGGTAATTCACCCCTCCACTTT. Amino acid sequence: CASRTEAGNSPLHF. The V call is TRBV27, the J call TRBJ1-6; no clear D. CDR1 is MNHEY and CDR2 is SMNVEV in the germline V gene (reference sequence). The CDR3 covers 14 residues. With 6 bases removed from V and 6 bases from J, the gap between germline ends came to 12 bases.

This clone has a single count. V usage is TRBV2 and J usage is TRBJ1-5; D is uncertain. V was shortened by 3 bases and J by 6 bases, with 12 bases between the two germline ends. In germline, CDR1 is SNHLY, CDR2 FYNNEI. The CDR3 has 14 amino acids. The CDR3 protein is CASSDRGGPQPQHF. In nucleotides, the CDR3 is TGTGCCAGCAGTGATCGGGGAGGGCCTCAGCCCCAGCATTTT.

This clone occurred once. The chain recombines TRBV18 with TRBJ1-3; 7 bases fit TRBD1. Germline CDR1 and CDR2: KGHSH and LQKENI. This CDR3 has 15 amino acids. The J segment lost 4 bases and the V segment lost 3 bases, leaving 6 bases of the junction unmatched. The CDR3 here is CASSPYRGDGNTIYF. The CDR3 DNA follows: TGTGCCAGCTCACCTTACAGGGGCGACGGAAACACCATATATTTT.

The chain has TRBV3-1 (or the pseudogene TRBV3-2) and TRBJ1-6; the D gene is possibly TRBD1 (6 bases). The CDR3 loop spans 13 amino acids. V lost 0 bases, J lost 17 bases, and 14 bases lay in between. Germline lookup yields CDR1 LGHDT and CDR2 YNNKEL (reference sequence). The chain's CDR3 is CASSQDWGQRIHF. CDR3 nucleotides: TGTGCCAGCAGCCAAGATTGGGGACAAAGGATCCACTTT.

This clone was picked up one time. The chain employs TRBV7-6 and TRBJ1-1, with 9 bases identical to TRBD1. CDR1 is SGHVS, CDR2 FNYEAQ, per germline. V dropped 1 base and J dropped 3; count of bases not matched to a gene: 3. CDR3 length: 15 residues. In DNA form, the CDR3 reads TGTGCCAGCAGCTTAGGGACAGGGGCCCACACTGAAGCTTTCTTT. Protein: CASSLGTGAHTEAFF.

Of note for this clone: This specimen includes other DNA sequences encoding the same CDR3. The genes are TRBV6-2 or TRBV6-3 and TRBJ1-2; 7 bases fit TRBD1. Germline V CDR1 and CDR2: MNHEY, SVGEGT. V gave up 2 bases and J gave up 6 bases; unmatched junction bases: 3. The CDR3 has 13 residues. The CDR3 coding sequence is TGTGCCAGCAGTTACCGACAGGGTGATGGCTACACCTTC. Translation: CASSYRQGDGYTF.

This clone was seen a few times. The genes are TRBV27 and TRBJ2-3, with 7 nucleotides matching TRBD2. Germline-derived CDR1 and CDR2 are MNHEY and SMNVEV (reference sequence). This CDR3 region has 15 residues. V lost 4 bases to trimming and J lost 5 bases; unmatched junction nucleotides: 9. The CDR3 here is CASSWAREFEDTQYF. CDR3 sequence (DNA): TGTGCCAGCAGTTGGGCGCGGGAGTTTGAAGATACGCAGTATTTT.

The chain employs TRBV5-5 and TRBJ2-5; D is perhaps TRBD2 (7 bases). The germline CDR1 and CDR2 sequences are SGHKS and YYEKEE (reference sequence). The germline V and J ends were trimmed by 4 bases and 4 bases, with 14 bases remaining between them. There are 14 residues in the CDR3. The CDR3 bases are TGTGCCAGCAGCCCCGGGGGGCTGCGAGAGACCCAGTACTTC. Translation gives CASSPGGLRETQYF.

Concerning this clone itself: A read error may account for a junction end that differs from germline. The CDR3 DNA reads as TGTGCCAGCAGCCAAGGAGCGGGGGTGCTTTTT. Translating it yields CASSQGAGVLF. The J gene is TRBJ1-4, the V gene TRBV3-1 (or the pseudogene TRBV3-2); weak D call: TRBD1 (5 bases). The CDR3 extends over 11 amino acids. Germline V gene sequence: CDR1 LGHDT, CDR2 YNNKEL (reference sequence).

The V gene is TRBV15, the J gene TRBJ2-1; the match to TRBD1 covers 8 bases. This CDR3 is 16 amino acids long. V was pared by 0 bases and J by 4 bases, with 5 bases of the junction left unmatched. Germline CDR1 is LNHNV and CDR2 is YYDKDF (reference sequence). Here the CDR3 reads CATSREGGTGYNEQFF. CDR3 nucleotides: TGTGCCACCAGCAGAGAAGGAGGGACAGGTTACAATGAGCAGTTCTTC.

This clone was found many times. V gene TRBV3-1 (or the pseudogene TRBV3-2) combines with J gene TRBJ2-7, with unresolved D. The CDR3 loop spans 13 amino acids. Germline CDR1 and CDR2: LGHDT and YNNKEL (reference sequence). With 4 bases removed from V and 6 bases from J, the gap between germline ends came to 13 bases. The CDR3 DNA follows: TGTGCCAGCAGCCCGACTCACGGTACCGAGCAGTACTTC. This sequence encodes CASSPTHGTEQYF.

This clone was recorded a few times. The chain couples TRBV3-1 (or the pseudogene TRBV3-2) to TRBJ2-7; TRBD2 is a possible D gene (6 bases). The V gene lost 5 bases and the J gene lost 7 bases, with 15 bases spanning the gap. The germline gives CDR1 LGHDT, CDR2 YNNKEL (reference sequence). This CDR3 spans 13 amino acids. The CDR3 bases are TGTGCCAGCAGCACAGGTTACCGGGGGGAGCAGTACTTC. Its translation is CASSTGYRGEQYF.

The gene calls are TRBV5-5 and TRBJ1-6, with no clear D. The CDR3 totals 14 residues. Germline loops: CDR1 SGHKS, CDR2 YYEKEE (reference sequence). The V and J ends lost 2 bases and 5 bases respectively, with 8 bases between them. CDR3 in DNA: TGTGCCAGCAGCTTTGTGGGCAATAATTCACCCCTCCACTTT. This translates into CASSFVGNNSPLHF.